The source of this T cell receptor (beta chain) is a study of shared clonotypes between healthy human individuals. Regarding the study as a whole: All-four-donor shared clonotypes had higher generation probabilities than non-shared clonotypes did. A handful of donors held about 5% of naive CD4 clonotypes in common. Depth was large, yet rarefaction showed that sorted-subset sequencing was incomplete.

Approximately 210 ng DNA, 30,000 or so T cell genomes, went into each sorted-subset replicate PCR. Repertoires were generated with immunoSEQ multiplex PCR, while TCRdb's copy carries only in-frame clones and drops some. The sample consists of some 1,100,000 clones, roughly 74% of them appearing once. The V gene's germline CDR1 is MDHEN and CDR2 SYDVKM. The CDR3 has 13 residues. J gave up 5 bases and V 4 bases, and 3 bases lay outside the gene matches. As concerns this clone: Its antigen is as yet unknown.

The TCR originated in a man aged 18-30 years in good health. Some clones in this sample may be carry-over from other donors' samples. The chain couples TRBV28 to TRBJ2-7; 9 bases fit TRBD2. The sequenced material came from memory CD4+ T cells from PBMCs. Subset denoted: CD45RA-negative fraction. The CDR3 spells CASSYSSGDEQYF. The DNA for the CDR3 is TGTGCCAGCAGTTATTCTAGCGGGGACGAGCAGTACTTC. Full variable domain (remainder filled in from reference TRBV28 and TRBJ2-7): DVKVTQSSRYLVKRTGEKVFLECVQDMDHENMFWYRQDPGLGLRLIYFSYDVKMKEKGDIPEGYSVSREKKERFSLILESASTNQTSMYLCASSYSSGDEQYFGPGTRLTVT.